This TCR beta chain derives from a study of early T cells in non-severe SARS-CoV-2 infection. Germline values: CDR1 SGHRS, CDR2 YFSETQ. This CDR3 has 13 residues. V was shortened by 0 bases and J by 3 bases, with 6 bases between the two germline ends. This clonotype has ten or more counts. Unique molecular identifiers (one per individual cDNA molecule) were attached. TCRdb fed the 5' RACE reads into MiXCR, producing one record per CDR3 protein. The sample has roughly 64,000 distinct CDR3 sequences; over 9% are singletons. The material was whole blood, obtained at baseline. This receptor was identified in an adult who was a healthcare worker with PCR-confirmed SARS-CoV-2 infection or an uninfected control (not recorded which). This chain connects TRBV5-1 to TRBJ1-1, with D hard to call. The CDR3 DNA sequence: TGCGCCAGCAGCTTGGGGCAGTACACTGAAGCTTTCTTT. It encodes CASSLGQYTEAFF.